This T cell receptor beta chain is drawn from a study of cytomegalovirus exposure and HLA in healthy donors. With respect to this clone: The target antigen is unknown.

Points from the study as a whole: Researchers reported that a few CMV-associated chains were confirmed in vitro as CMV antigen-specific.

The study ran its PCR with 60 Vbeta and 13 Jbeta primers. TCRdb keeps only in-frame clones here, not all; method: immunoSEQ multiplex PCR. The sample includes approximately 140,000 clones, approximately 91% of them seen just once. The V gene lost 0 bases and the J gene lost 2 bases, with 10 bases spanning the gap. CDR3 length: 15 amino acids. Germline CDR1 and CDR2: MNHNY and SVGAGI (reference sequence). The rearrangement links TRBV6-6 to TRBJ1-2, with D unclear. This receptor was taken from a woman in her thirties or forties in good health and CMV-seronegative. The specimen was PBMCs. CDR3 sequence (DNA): TGTGCCAGCAGTTACTCCCCCGGGAGCAACTATGGCTACACCTTC. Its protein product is CASSYSPGSNYGYTF.